This record concerns one T cell receptor (beta chain) sequence. This clonotype has ten or more counts. The antigen it recognizes is unknown. Qualities for individual bases were not recorded, and no much larger clone is one base off. The library relied on 5' RACE. Sequencing was performed on a NextSeq 500. In the TCR library protocol, a unique molecular identifier was attached to each TCR cDNA molecule so that PCR and sequencing errors could be corrected. Turning to the authors' computational methods: Decombinator tools were used for TCR identification, UMI-based error correction and CDR3 extraction. Expanded TCRs were defined as those above a frequency of 2 per 1,000, corresponding to the top 1% of the tumor frequency distribution. Each repertoire was subsampled 100 times to 5,000 TCRs, after which Renyi diversity was computed with the R vegan package. CDR3 similarity networks were built from amino acid triplet string-kernel similarity, connecting CDR3s with pairwise similarity above 0.82. Clones were called with MiXCR by TCRdb after fastp trimmed the public reads at Q25, and only in-frame beta chains were retained. Duplicate CDR3 protein sequences are folded into a single record with the most common DNA and genes. TCRdb's processing, not the authors', yielded these V and J calls. Recorded for this sample are 20,000 to 25,000 distinct CDR3 sequences; around 4.3% of them occurred a single time. Nearly 7.5% of the sample is in the top ten clones.

These data originate in a study of spatial heterogeneity in lung cancer (dated by TCRdb to about 2019). Describing the broader study: More beta-chain than alpha-chain transcripts were consistently detected, likely reflecting higher beta-chain transcript abundance. At surgery, both alpha and beta chains were TCR-sequenced in 220 tumor regions, 63 to 65 matched nontumor lung samples and 50 to 60 PBMC samples. The study quantitatively compared TCR alpha and beta repertoires across multiple tumor regions, matched nontumor lung and blood in non-small cell lung cancer. Nonsynonymous mutation counts, determined by whole-exome sequencing of tumor tissue, were related to features of the TCR repertoire. In the raw uncorrected reads, each unique combination of TCR and UMI appeared more than ten times on average.

The time point label for this specimen denotes: sample taken at primary tumor resection. The donors were 72 patients from the lung TRACERx cohort who had early-stage, untreated non-small cell lung cancer. Whole RNA extracted from tumor and nontumor lung tissue, or from cryopreserved PBMC samples, was used for TCR sequencing without cell sorting. Patients were selected for TCR sequencing only if sufficient RNA was available from at least two tumor regions. Overall study outcomes, separate from this receptor: Additional single-cell paired TCR alpha and beta sequencing was considered necessary to confirm, at a functional level, the hypothesis that regional TCRs recognize regional mutations. Ubiquitous expanded tumor TCRs were found in blood more often at tumor resection than at routine follow-up.

Sample: PBMCs, taken at surgery. This receptor was obtained from a male donor with early-stage non-small cell lung cancer.

The CDR3 protein: CASLSGSGRETQYF. The DNA reads as follows: TGTGCCAGCCTCTCAGGGAGCGGGAGAGAGACCCAGTACTTC. The chain employs TRBV2 and TRBJ2-5, with 8 bases aligning to TRBD2. The germline V and J ends show losses of 8 bases and 4 bases respectively, and no gene match explains 9 bases of the junction. Taken from the germline V gene, the CDR1 and CDR2 loops are SNHLY and FYNNEI. The CDR3 numbers 14 residues from cysteine through phenylalanine. The sequence is cut down to CDR3 DNA, 42 bases in frame from base 1.